This TCR beta chain was observed in a study of T cells in Graves' hyperthyroidism and ophthalmopathy. Germline assignment: CDR1 SGHKS and CDR2 YYEKEE (reference sequence). V lost 3 bases and J 6 bases, leaving 9 bases between the germline ends. The CDR3 has 12 residues. There were TCR beta CDR3 regions amplified from RNA transcripts. An initial round of RT-PCR targeting the TCR CDR3 relied on the HTBI primer set. Via MiXCR, TCRdb re-called the multiplex PCR reads, giving one row per CDR3 protein. Of under 350,000 distinct CDR3 sequences listed, around 15% were seen once; the top ten hold around 32%. This clonotype showed up many times. Active moderate-to-severe ophthalmopathy, Clinical Activity Score at least 3, NOSPECS at least 4, under 3 months' duration.

The chain carries TRBV5-5 and TRBJ1-1; D remains ambiguous. The specimen sequenced was blood. The clonotype comes from a woman aged 35 to 49 with Graves' ophthalmopathy. Here the CDR3 DNA reads TGTGCCAGCAGCTCCGCCAGGTCTGAAGCTTTCTTT. It specifies CASSSARSEAFF.